The 17 T cell receptor beta chains below were found in one sample sequenced in a study of blood T cell repertoires in COVID-19. Sequencing was performed with immunoSEQ multiplex PCR; in TCRdb, only in-frame clones are kept and a portion is missing. This table has some 50,000 clones, more than 85% appearing once. Input material: peripheral blood. These receptors were taken from a man aged 35-49 years with active COVID-19.

The chain carries TRBV2 and TRBJ1-6, with TRBD1 matching 8 bases. After removal of 6 bases from V and 7 bases from J, the junction contained 8 bases not matched to a gene. CDR3 size: 15 residues. Germline V gene data show CDR1 as SNHLY and CDR2 as FYNNEI. CDR3: CASRGARGQNSPLHF. CDR3 nucleotides: TGTGCCAGCAGGGGTGCCAGGGGGCAGAATTCACCCCTCCACTTT.

The chain combines TRBV19 with TRBJ1-5; D not resolved. V lost 3 bases and J lost 1, with 7 bases in between. The germline gives CDR1 LNHDA, CDR2 SQIVND (reference sequence). This CDR3 is 14 amino acids long. The CDR3 DNA reads as TGTGCCAGTAGTATCCTTCCGAGCAATCAGCCCCAGCATTTT. Its translation is CASSILPSNQPQHF.

The chain links TRBV28 to TRBJ1-5; no clear D. Trimming cost V 3 bases and J 7 bases, with 13 bases left between them. The CDR3 totals 14 residues. Germline V CDR1 and CDR2: MDHEN, SYDVKM. The chain's CDR3 is CASSLNRFLQPQHF. The CDR3 DNA follows: TGTGCCAGCAGTTTGAACAGATTTCTCCAGCCCCAGCATTTT.

This chain joins TRBV6-5 and TRBJ2-7; TRBD2 aligns across 10 bases. The CDR3 has 15 amino acids. Germline V gene data show CDR1 as MNHEY and CDR2 as SVGAGI. V lost 4 bases to trimming and J lost 4 bases; unmatched junction nucleotides: 7. CDR3 nucleotides: TGTGCCAGCAGTTCCCCCACTAGCGGGGAGTACGAGCAGTACTTC. This translates into CASSSPTSGEYEQYF.

The V gene is TRBV6-1, the J gene TRBJ2-1, with D perhaps TRBD1 (6 bases). V gave up 3 bases and J gave up 5 bases, with 11 bases separating them. Germline CDR1 reads MNHNS; CDR2 reads SASEGT. This CDR3 comprises 14 residues. For the CDR3, the DNA is TGTGCCAGCAGTGATCTTCACAGGGACAATGAGCAGTTCTTC. As protein: CASSDLHRDNEQFF.

The V and J genes are TRBV5-3 and TRBJ2-7; TRBD2 might be the D (7 bases). TRBV5-3 falls under the ORF class, with uncertain function. V shed 4 bases and J shed 2 bases, with 13 bases lying between them. This CDR3 has 14 residues. CDR3 in DNA: TGTGCCAGAAGCAACAGGGAGGGGCCCTACGAGCAGTACTTC. Its protein product is CARSNREGPYEQYF.

The chain couples TRBV18 to TRBJ2-1; no definite D call. V lost 2 bases to trimming and J lost 4 bases, with 3 bases between them. Germline CDR1 and CDR2: KGHSH and LQKENI. The CDR3 covers 12 residues. CDR3 residues: CASSPEYNEQFF. CDR3 bases: TGTGCCAGCTCACCAGAGTACAATGAGCAGTTCTTC.

The genes are TRBV9 and TRBJ2-2; D not certain. The V end lost 3 bases, the J end lost 5 bases, and 2 bases lay between the germline ends. CDR1 is SGDLS, CDR2 YYNGEE, per germline. This CDR3 contains 11 residues. The CDR3 protein is CASSATGELFF. The CDR3 bases are TGTGCCAGCAGCGCAACCGGGGAGCTGTTTTTT. The variable domain in full, with the rest retrieved from reference TRBV9 and TRBJ2-2, is DSGVTQTPKHLITATGQRVTLRCSPRSGDLSVYWYQQSLDQGLQFLIQYYNGEERAKGNILERFSAQQFPDLHSELNLSSLELGDSALYFCASSATGELFFGEGSRLTVL.

The chain combines TRBV5-1 with TRBJ2-2; weak D call: TRBD2 (6 bases). Per germline, CDR1 SGHRS and CDR2 YFSETQ. Trimming took 5 bases from V and 5 from J, leaving 16 bases between them. There are 15 residues in the CDR3. The CDR3 DNA is TGCGCCAGCAGTTCCCAAGCGGGTGGGACCGGGGAGCTGTTTTTT. This codes for CASSSQAGGTGELFF.

The rearrangement uses TRBV10-2 and TRBJ2-7; the match to TRBD1 covers 7 bases. V lost 6 bases and J lost 1; bases outside the gene matches: 6. The CDR3 runs to 14 residues. CDR1 is WSHSY, CDR2 SAAADI, per germline. The CDR3 reads CASRGTDFSYEQYF. DNA of the CDR3: TGCGCCAGCAGGGGGACAGATTTTTCCTACGAGCAGTACTTC.

The rearrangement links TRBV5-1 to TRBJ1-2; D is unclear. V was pared by 4 bases and J by 7 bases, with 20 bases between. Germline values: CDR1 SGHRS, CDR2 YFSETQ. The CDR3 has 15 residues. CDR3 in amino acids: CASSTYPKGGIGYTF. Here the CDR3 DNA reads TGCGCCAGCAGCACTTACCCGAAGGGAGGGATTGGCTACACCTTC.

The count of this clone is one. The genes are TRBV19 and TRBJ1-5; 9 bases are shared with TRBD1. Unmatched junction bases numbered 7, after V lost 5 bases and J lost 2 bases. CDR1 and CDR2 from the germline V gene are LNHDA and SQIVND (reference sequence). This CDR3 contains 16 residues. This CDR3 reads CASSRLQGAGNQPQHF. The CDR3 nucleotides read TGTGCCAGTAGTCGCTTACAGGGGGCGGGCAATCAGCCCCAGCATTTT.

The chain joins TRBV28 to TRBJ2-7, with TRBD2 identical over 7 bases. The length of the CDR3 is 16 residues. V dropped 5 bases and J dropped 3; count of bases not matched to a gene: 13. Germline V CDR1 and CDR2: MDHEN, SYDVKM. DNA for the CDR3: TGTGCCAGCAGTACGGGACTACCACAGATATTCTACGAGCAGTACTTC. Encoded protein: CASSTGLPQIFYEQYF.

This sequence joins TRBV7-8 and TRBJ2-7, with D unclear. Germline CDR1 SGHVS, CDR2 FQNEAQ. The CDR3 covers 12 residues. Trimming pared 5 bases from V and 0 bases from J, leaving 5 bases between. As DNA, the CDR3 is TGTGCCAGCAGCCTGAGCTCCTACGAGCAGTACTTC. Translation gives CASSLSSYEQYF.

This chain joins TRBV4-2 and TRBJ1-2, with D perhaps matching TRBD1 (5 bases). Germline V lookup: CDR1 LGHNA, CDR2 YNFKEQ. The CDR3 has 15 amino acids. V lost 0 bases, J lost 7 bases, and 15 bases lay in between. The CDR3 loop is CASSQESGRVGGYTF. CDR3 nucleotide sequence: TGTGCCAGCAGCCAAGAAAGTGGCAGGGTGGGTGGCTACACCTTC.

The chain uses TRBV7-8 and TRBJ2-1; weak D call: TRBD2 (5 bases). Trimming pared 6 bases from V and 7 bases from J, leaving 10 bases between. CDR1 is SGHVS, CDR2 FQNEAQ, per germline. The CDR3 consists of 12 residues. CDR3 sequence (DNA): TGTGCCAGCAGATTGACGGGAAATGAGCAGTTCTTC. Its protein is CASRLTGNEQFF.

This clone appeared a single time. V is TRBV10-1 and J is TRBJ2-7; weak D call: TRBD1 (6 bases). The V gene's germline CDR1 is WNHNN and CDR2 SYGVQD (reference sequence). The CDR3 runs 13 residues. The V gene lost 7 bases and the J gene lost 1 base, with 11 bases spanning the gap. The CDR3 region is CASINRVSYEQYF. CDR3 nucleotides: TGCGCCAGCATCAACAGGGTTTCCTACGAGCAGTACTTC.